These 10 T cell receptor beta chains came from one sample sequenced in a study of T cell therapy after organ transplantation. Antigens for these TCRs are unknown. TCRdb keeps only in-frame clones here, not all; method: immunoSEQ multiplex PCR. Of 17,000 or so clones listed, about 85% are singletons. Time point indicated: 20-29 weeks after completion of therapy. The sample consisted of CD8+ T cells from blood, taken after autologous CMV-specific T cell therapy. The source is a human patient who had received a solid organ transplant and had CMV disease. Some T cells here may be from the graft donor.

J is TRBJ1-5 and V is TRBV5-6, with D unresolved. Germline CDR1 reads SGHDT; CDR2 reads YYEEEE. CDR3 length: 16 residues. V lost 0 bases, J lost 0 bases, and 10 bases lay in between. CDR3 sequence (DNA): TGTGCCAGCAGCTTGGAGGGCGGGCTTAGCAATCAGCCCCAGCATTTT. Translated, it gives CASSLEGGLSNQPQHF.

This sequence joins TRBV4-2 and TRBJ2-3; 13 bases agree with TRBD2. The germline V gene encodes CDR1 LGHNA and CDR2 YNFKEQ. Losses at the gene ends were 1 base for V and 4 bases for J; bases not matched to a gene: 2. The CDR3 totals 16 residues. CDR3 sequence: CASSQGLAGGADTQYF. CDR3 coding DNA: TGTGCCAGCAGCCAAGGACTAGCGGGGGGCGCAGATACGCAGTATTTT.

This clone was seen a single time. The J gene is TRBJ2-7, the V gene TRBV5-6, with TRBD1 matching 10 bases. The germline gives CDR1 SGHDT, CDR2 YYEEEE. Germline trimming cut 2 bases from V and 3 bases from J; bases unmatched to any gene: 2. CDR3 size: 14 residues. The CDR3 region has the DNA TGTGCCAGCAGCTTAAGGACAGGGGGCTACGAGCAGTACTTC. This codes for CASSLRTGGYEQYF.

The chain uses TRBV5-1 and TRBJ1-2, with D tentatively TRBD1 (6 bases). The germline V gene encodes CDR1 SGHRS and CDR2 YFSETQ. Trimming removed 3 bases at V and 6 bases at J, with 9 bases between. The CDR3 spans 12 residues. CDR3 region: CASSWDIDGYTF. CDR3 DNA sequence: TGCGCCAGCAGCTGGGACATTGATGGCTACACCTTC.

The genes are TRBV19 and TRBJ1-5; D perhaps matches TRBD1 (6 bases). Germline lookup yields CDR1 LNHDA and CDR2 SQIVND (reference sequence). V was clipped by 7 bases and J by 6 bases, with 22 bases between them. CDR3 length: 16 residues. CDR3 DNA sequence: TGTGCCAGTAAACGAGACGGGGGCTTAGGGAGTCAGCCCCAGCATTTT. It translates to CASKRDGGLGSQPQHF.

The rearrangement links TRBV6-4 to TRBJ2-1; a weak D match, TRBD2 (5 bases). Deletions cut 3 bases from V and 2 bases from J, with 11 bases between. This CDR3 has 15 amino acids. The germline V gene encodes CDR1 MRHNA and CDR2 SNTAGT. This CDR3 is CASSEEEGTYNEQFF. CDR3 coding DNA: TGTGCCAGCAGTGAAGAAGAGGGCACCTACAATGAGCAGTTCTTC.

This chain joins TRBV7-9 and TRBJ2-1; the D gene is possibly TRBD1 (6 bases). This CDR3 contains 13 residues. V was cut by 5 bases and J by 8 bases, with 13 bases left in between. Germline values: CDR1 SEHNR, CDR2 FQNEAQ (reference sequence). The CDR3 is CASSPGQGDEQFF. The CDR3, as DNA: TGTGCCAGCAGCCCGGGACAAGGGGATGAGCAGTTCTTC.

The gene calls are TRBV27 and TRBJ2-5; 7 nucleotides agree with TRBD1. The J call may be faulty, since TRBJ2-7 better matches the DNA end. Per germline, CDR1 MNHEY and CDR2 SMNVEV (reference sequence). CDR3 size: 13 residues. The CDR3 DNA reads as TGTGCCAGCAGTCTAGGGACAGTATACGAGCAGTACTTC. Its protein product is CASSLGTVYEQYF.

The chain combines TRBV19 with TRBJ2-6, with 13 nucleotides matching TRBD2. Germline V gene lookup returns CDR1 LNHDA and CDR2 SQIVND (reference sequence). This CDR3 spans 19 amino acids. V trimming: 7 bases; J trimming: 0 bases; junction bases outside the gene matches: 9. CDR3 DNA sequence: TGTGCCAGTACCGGGACTAGCGGGGTTTCTAGCTCTGGGGCCAACGTCCTGACTTTC. This encodes CASTGTSGVSSSGANVLTF.

J is TRBJ1-1 and V is TRBV7-9; a weak D match, TRBD1 (6 bases). From germline, CDR1 is SEHNR and CDR2 FQNEAQ (reference sequence). The germline V and J ends were trimmed by 3 bases and 4 bases, with 15 bases remaining between them. This CDR3 comprises 15 residues. For the CDR3, the DNA is TGTGCCAGCAGCTTTAGTGGGGGGGCGAGCACTGAAGCTTTCTTT. This codes for CASSFSGGASTEAFF.